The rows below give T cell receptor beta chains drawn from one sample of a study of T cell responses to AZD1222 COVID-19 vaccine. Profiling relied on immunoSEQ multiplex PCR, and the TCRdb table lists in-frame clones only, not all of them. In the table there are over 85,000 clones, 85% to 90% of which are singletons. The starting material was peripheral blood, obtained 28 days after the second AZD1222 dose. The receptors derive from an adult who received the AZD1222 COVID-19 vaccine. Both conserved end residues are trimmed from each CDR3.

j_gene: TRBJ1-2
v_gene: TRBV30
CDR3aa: AWSLPRQGYGYT

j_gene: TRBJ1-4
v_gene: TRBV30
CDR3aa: AWKQVGTTNEKLF

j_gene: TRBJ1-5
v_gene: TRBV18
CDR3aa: ASSPQGAFQH

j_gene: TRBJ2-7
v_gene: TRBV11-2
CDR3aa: ASTPSWGGNEQY

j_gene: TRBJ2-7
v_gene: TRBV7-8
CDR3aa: ASSQGASGSGEQY

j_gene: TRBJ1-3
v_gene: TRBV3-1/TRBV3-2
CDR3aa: ASSQDGTGGYSGNTIY

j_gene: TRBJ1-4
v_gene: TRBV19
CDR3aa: ASSPWDRGYEKLF

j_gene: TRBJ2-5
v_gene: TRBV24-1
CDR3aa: ATSDLGMESTQETQY

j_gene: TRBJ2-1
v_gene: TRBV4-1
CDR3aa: ASSLAFSAYNEQF

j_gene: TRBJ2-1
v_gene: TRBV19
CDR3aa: ASSLSREGKKQF

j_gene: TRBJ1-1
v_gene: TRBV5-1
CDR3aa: ASSLEGQLIGNTEAF

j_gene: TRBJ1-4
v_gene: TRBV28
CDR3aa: ASSPPQGHNEKLF

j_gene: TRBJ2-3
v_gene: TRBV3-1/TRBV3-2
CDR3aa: ASSSNGGLDTQY

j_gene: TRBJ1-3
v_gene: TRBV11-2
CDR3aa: ASSPPSTAQGNTIY